The 10 T cell receptor beta chains listed next were all sequenced from one sample in a study of Ad26.COV2.S vaccination and SARS-CoV-2 variants. Treatment in this sample: around 19 received Ad26.COV2.S at low or high dose, single or two shots; about five received placebo; per-sample allocation not given. Vaccine and placebo recipients were sampled on day 63 after the first injection. Profiled with immunoSEQ multiplex PCR; TCRdb holds only in-frame clones, not every one. This sample carries around 450,000 clones, about 91% of them seen once, and the ten largest clones take about 2.5%. The material was peripheral blood, obtained in a trial of Ad26.COV2.S vaccine versus placebo. These receptors all come from a person between 18 and 65 years old who received the Ad26.COV2.S COVID-19 vaccine or a placebo.

This sequence joins TRBV5-5 and TRBJ2-3; TRBD2 is a possible D gene (5 bases). CDR1 and CDR2 from the germline V gene are SGHKS and YYEKEE (reference sequence). V lost 2 bases, J lost 2 bases, and 12 bases lay in between. The CDR3 loop spans 15 amino acids. This CDR3 reads CASSFPSTSTDTQYF. As DNA, the CDR3 is TGTGCCAGCAGCTTCCCTAGCACCTCCACAGATACGCAGTATTTT.

J is TRBJ2-3 and V is TRBV15; 9 bases are a match to TRBD2. The CDR3 is 14 residues long. Germline CDR1 reads LNHNV; CDR2 reads YYDKDF (reference sequence). The J segment lost 6 bases and the V segment lost 3 bases, leaving 4 bases of the junction unmatched. CDR3 in DNA: TGTGCCACCAGCAGTAGTAGCGGGAGTGATACGCAGTATTTT. Its protein is CATSSSSGSDTQYF.

The chain links TRBV3-1 (or the pseudogene TRBV3-2) to TRBJ1-5; 8 bases are shared with TRBD1. The germline CDR1 and CDR2 sequences are LGHDT and YNNKEL (reference sequence). The CDR3 loop spans 14 amino acids. Unmatched junction bases numbered 6, after V lost 4 bases and J lost 7 bases. CDR3 sequence: CASSRTGNEQPQHF. CDR3 nucleotides: TGTGCCAGCAGCCGGACAGGGAATGAGCAGCCCCAGCATTTT.

The gene calls are TRBV6-1 and TRBJ1-6; D is undetermined. With 1 base removed from V and 12 bases from J, the gap between germline ends came to 4 bases. This CDR3 is 11 amino acids long. Germline V gene lookup returns CDR1 MNHNS and CDR2 SASEGT. The CDR3 sequence: CASSEGGPLHF. The CDR3 region has the DNA TGTGCCAGCAGTGAAGGAGGACCCCTCCACTTT.

The chain is built from TRBV4-3 and TRBJ2-7; 9 nucleotides line up with TRBD2. With V trimmed by 0 bases and J by 4 bases, 7 bases remained unmatched. This CDR3 region has 16 residues. CDR1 and CDR2 from the germline V gene are LGHNA and YSLEER. The CDR3 loop reads CASSQDHHSGGYEQYF. In DNA, the CDR3 is TGCGCCAGCAGCCAAGATCATCATAGCGGGGGTTACGAGCAGTACTTC.

The genes are TRBV4-1 and TRBJ2-5; D gene unclear. This CDR3 comprises 17 residues. With 2 bases removed from V and 0 bases from J, the gap between germline ends came to 16 bases. Germline CDR1 and CDR2: MGHRA and YSYEKL. The CDR3 loop reads CASSQLVEGLDQETQYF. In DNA form, the CDR3 reads TGCGCCAGCAGCCAACTCGTGGAAGGTCTGGACCAAGAGACCCAGTACTTC.

The CDR3: CSVGWLAGGPIKNIQYF. The CDR3 nucleotides read TGCAGCGTGGGGTGGCTAGCGGGAGGGCCGATCAAAAACATTCAGTACTTC. This chain joins TRBV29-1 and TRBJ2-4, with 12 nucleotides matching TRBD2. This CDR3 is built from 17 residues. The V segment lost 6 bases and the J segment 3 bases; nucleotides outside the gene matches: 12. Germline-derived CDR1 and CDR2 are SQVTM and ANQGSEA.

The table lists this clone with a count of one. CDR3 region: CAISELAVGEKLFF. In DNA form, the CDR3 reads TGTGCCATCAGTGAGCTGGCAGTTGGTGAAAAACTGTTTTTT. The rearrangement links TRBV10-3 to TRBJ1-4; no clear D gene. CDR1 ENHRY and CDR2 SYGVKD come from the germline V gene. The CDR3 is 14 amino acids. V gave up 2 bases and J gave up 7 bases, with 11 bases separating them.

CDR3 coding DNA: TGTGCCAGCTCACCACCGGGGCAGCCCCAGCATTTT. Amino acids: CASSPPGQPQHF. The chain links TRBV18 to TRBJ1-5; D is unresolved. Per the germline V gene, CDR1 is KGHSH and CDR2 is LQKENI. This CDR3 has 12 residues. Trimming removed 0 bases from V and 7 bases from J, with 4 bases in between.

J is TRBJ2-2 and V is TRBV9; TRBD1 matches 8 bases. The junction had 11 bases not matched to a gene; V was cut back by 2 bases and J by 2 bases. Germline V gene data show CDR1 as SGDLS and CDR2 as YYNGEE. This CDR3 contains 18 residues. Written as DNA, the CDR3 is TGTGCCAGCAGCGTCGACCTCGGGACAGGAGTAAACACCGGGGAGCTGTTTTTT. This encodes CASSVDLGTGVNTGELFF.